This TCR beta chain was identified in a study of T cell responses to AZD1222 COVID-19 vaccine. Points from the study as a whole: Baseline testing showed seropositivity in only six AZD1222 recipients.

Pooling was applied to second doses at about 4 or about 12 weeks. Comments on this clone: Its specificity is not known.

The method was immunoSEQ multiplex PCR; TCRdb's version includes in-frame clones alone and lacks a portion of them. This sample yields tens of thousands of clones, of which less than 95% are seen a single time; around 3.4% belongs to the top ten. Trimming stripped 5 bases from V and 0 bases from J, with 7 bases between. The CDR3 runs to 13 residues. Germline V gene lookup returns CDR1 SGHAT and CDR2 FQDESV (reference sequence). V usage is TRBV11-1 and J usage is TRBJ2-5, with D perhaps TRBD1 or TRBD2 (5 bases each). The sequence was collected from an adult who received the AZD1222 COVID-19 vaccine. Material: peripheral blood, obtained 28 days after the second AZD1222 dose. The CDR3 DNA reads TGTGCCAGCAGCGGGACGGACCAAGAGACCCAGTACTTC. Translating gives CASSGTDQETQYF.